This TCR beta chain is drawn from a study of OX40 agonist ivuxolimab in advanced cancers. With autoimmune disease history or systemic immunosuppression, patients were excluded. The assay was immunoSEQ multiplex PCR, and TCRdb's table has in-frame clones only and misses some. The table lists more than 50,000 clones, 80% to 90% of them singletons. The trim removed 4 bases at V and 7 bases at J, leaving 6 bases unmatched. CDR1 and CDR2 (germline): SGHRS, YFSETQ. This CDR3 is 15 amino acids long. Sequencing used CD4+ or CD8+ T cells sorted from blood, obtained in a trial of the OX40 agonist ivuxolimab. V is TRBV5-1 and J is TRBJ2-1, with TRBD2 identical over 12 bases. This TCR was sampled from an adult with an advanced solid tumor such as melanoma, head and neck, liver or kidney cancer. The CDR3 loop reads CASSVLAGGLNEQFF. The DNA of the CDR3 is TGCGCCAGCAGCGTACTAGCGGGGGGTTTAAATGAGCAGTTCTTC.